A selection of T cell receptor beta chains follows, all from one sample in a study of cytomegalovirus exposure and HLA in healthy donors. Profiled with immunoSEQ multiplex PCR; TCRdb holds only in-frame clones, not every one. The sample yields approximately 150,000 clones, about 65% seen once. Sequencing used PBMCs. These receptors originate from a woman younger than 45 in good health and CMV-seronegative. CDR3s include the opening cysteine and the closing phenylalanine or tryptophan. The D gene is left open where the match is weak. Clone size appears in some rows only: once, few, many, or a class for an expanded clone.

TRBJ2-3 | - | - | TRBV6-5 | TGTGCCAGCAGTATGGGCGTAGACACAGATACGCAGTATTTT | CASSMGVDTDTQYF
TRBJ2-1 | - | - | TRBV4-1 | TGCGCCAGCAGCCAAGTTGCTACGCATGAGCAGTTCTTC | CASSQVATHEQFF
TRBJ2-1 | - | TRBD2 | TRBV7-8 | TGTGCCAGCAGCTTAGGCCTGGCGCGGGAGGAACCGAATGAGCAGTTCTTC | CASSLGLAREEPNEQFF
TRBJ2-1 | - | - | TRBV30 | TGTGCCTGGAGTGTACAGCTTGGGGGGTACAATGAGCAGTTCTTC | CAWSVQLGGYNEQFF
TRBJ1-6 | - | - | TRBV2 | TGTGCCAGCAGGACAGGTGCAGATTCACCCCTCCACTTT | CASRTGADSPLHF
TRBJ2-7 | - | - | TRBV5-4 | TGTGCCAGCAGCTTAAGCGGACCCTTTGACGAGCAGTACTTC | CASSLSGPFDEQYF
TRBJ2-1 | - | TRBD2 | TRBV4-3 | TGCGCCAGCAGCCCACCACACCGCGGGGGGAGATATGAGCAGTTCTTC | CASSPPHRGGRYEQFF
TRBJ1-5 | once | - | TRBV28 | TGTGCCAGCACGGGCGCGGGGCGACAGCCCCAGCATTTT | CASTGAGRQPQHF
TRBJ2-7 | - | TRBD2 | TRBV6-6 | TGTGCCAGCACCCGGACTAGCGGGAGAGGGGGCTACGAGCAGTACTTC | CASTRTSGRGGYEQYF
TRBJ2-2 | - | TRBD2 | TRBV10-3 | TGTGCCATCAAAGCTGAGGCGACTAGCGGCCGGGAGGAGCTGTTTTTT | CAIKAEATSGREELFF
TRBJ2-1 | - | TRBD2 | TRBV4-3 | TGCGCCAGCAGCCGTACATTAGCGGGGATACAGTTCTTC | CASSRTLAGIQFF
TRBJ2-2 | - | TRBD2 | TRBV9 | TGTGCCAGCAGCGTATCCCGGGAGGGCCTAAACACCGGGGAGCTGTTTTTT | CASSVSREGLNTGELFF
TRBJ1-1 | - | TRBD1 | TRBV7-9 | TGTGCCAGCAGCCGAAGACAGGGCGGTTCTGAAGCTTTCTTT | CASSRRQGGSEAFF
TRBJ2-1 | few | TRBD1 | TRBV7-2 | TGTGCCAGCAGCGCCCGACAGGGGGGTTACAATGAGCAGTTCTTC | CASSARQGGYNEQFF
TRBJ2-7 | - | TRBD1 | TRBV6-5 | TGTGCCAGCAGTGGACAGGGGGATTATCACGAGCAGTACTTC | CASSGQGDYHEQYF
TRBJ2-2 | - | - | TRBV5-1 | TGCGCCAGCAGCTTGGGGGTTAGCGCTAACACCGGGGAGCTGTTTTTT | CASSLGVSANTGELFF
TRBJ2-1 | once | - | TRBV4-1 | TGCGCCAGCAGCCCCAGCGGGCAGGTCGGACACTCCTACAATGAGCAGTTCTTC | CASSPSGQVGHSYNEQFF
TRBJ2-7 | - | - | TRBV7-3 | TGTGCCAGCAGCTCCGAGCCCTCCTACGAGCAGTACTTC | CASSSEPSYEQYF
TRBJ1-2 | - | - | TRBV7-9 | TGTGCCAGCAGCTTAGGTATCTATAACTATGGCTACACCTTC | CASSLGIYNYGYTF
TRBJ2-7 | - | - | TRBV13 | TGTGCCAGCAGCAACACCCGGGACTTCCACTACGAGCAGTACTTC | CASSNTRDFHYEQYF
TRBJ2-1 | - | TRBD2 | TRBV5-1 | TGCGCCAGCAGCATATCGGGGGGCTACAATGAGCAGTTCTTC | CASSISGGYNEQFF
TRBJ2-5 | - | - | TRBV7-2 | TGTGCCAGCTCTCGGGCGAGGGGGGAGACCCAGTACTTC | CASSRARGETQYF
TRBJ2-1 | - | - | TRBV28 | TGTGCCAGCAGCCTAACTACGGTCACCTACAATGAGCAGTTCTTC | CASSLTTVTYNEQFF
TRBJ2-7 | - | TRBD2 | TRBV5-1 | TGCGCCAGCAGCTTGTGGTCGGGGAGCGGGAGAGGGGACTACGAGCAGTACTTC | CASSLWSGSGRGDYEQYF
TRBJ1-3 | - | - | TRBV5-4 | TGTGCCAGCAGCTTGGCCGGACAGTCTGGAAACACCATATATTTT | CASSLAGQSGNTIYF
TRBJ1-5 | - | - | TRBV28 | TGTGCCAGCAGTTTACGCGGGAGTGGGCCCCAGCATTTT | CASSLRGSGPQHF
TRBJ1-5 | few | - | TRBV4-3 | TGCGCCAGCAGCCAAGACGGACAGCTCAATCAGCCCCAGCATTTT | CASSQDGQLNQPQHF
TRBJ2-2 | - | - | TRBV6-1 | TGTGCCAGCAGTGACCTTCCCGCCGGGGAGCTGTTTTTT | CASSDLPAGELFF
TRBJ1-6 | few | - | TRBV5-6 | TGTGCCAGCAGCTTAACAGGGAGCGGGACTTCACCCCTCCACTTT | CASSLTGSGTSPLHF
TRBJ2-7 | - | TRBD2 | TRBV7-9 | TGTGCCAGCAGCCAAGGGACTAGCGGCAACTCCTACGAGCAGTACTTC | CASSQGTSGNSYEQYF
TRBJ2-1 | - | TRBD2 | TRBV7-6 | TGTGCCAGCAGCGTCTTCACTAGCGGGAGTTACAATGAGCAGTTCTTC | CASSVFTSGSYNEQFF
TRBJ2-7 | - | TRBD1 | TRBV6-1 | TGTGCCAGCAGCCCTGGGGACAGGGCCCACGAGCAGTACTTC | CASSPGDRAHEQYF
TRBJ2-3 | - | TRBD2 | TRBV7-2 | TGTGCCAGCAGCTTAGGGACGGAGAGACTAGCGGGGGAGAAGCAGTATTTT | CASSLGTERLAGEKQYF
TRBJ1-1 | few | TRBD1 | TRBV6-6 | TGTGCCAGCAGCAAGGGACAGGGGCGCTCTGAAGCTTTCTTT | CASSKGQGRSEAFF
TRBJ1-6 | - | TRBD1 | TRBV9 | TGTGCCAGCAGCCCCCGGACAGGGCGAGAGAATTCACCCCTCCACTTT | CASSPRTGRENSPLHF
TRBJ1-5 | - | - | TRBV27 | TGTGCCAGCAGGCCTAACAGATCCGATCAGCCCCAGCATTTT | CASRPNRSDQPQHF
TRBJ1-3 | - | - | TRBV2 | TGTGCCAGCAGTCCTACCTTCTCTGGAAACACCATATATTTT | CASSPTFSGNTIYF
TRBJ2-7 | few | - | TRBV4-2 | TGTGCCAGCAGCCAAGATCTTTACGAGCAGTACTTC | CASSQDLYEQYF
TRBJ2-1 | - | TRBD1 | TRBV5-6 | TGTGCCAGCAGCTTTACAACAGGGGGCGGGGATGAGCAGTTCTTC | CASSFTTGGGDEQFF
TRBJ2-7 | - | TRBD1 | TRBV28 | TGTGCCACCGATACCGGGACAGGGGTCGAGCAGTACTTC | CATDTGTGVEQYF
TRBJ1-2 | few | - | TRBV18 | TGTGCCAGCTCACCGACAAAAGGAGGTGACTATGGCTACACCTTC | CASSPTKGGDYGYTF
TRBJ1-5 | few | - | TRBV6-5 | TGTGCCAGCAGTCGGACAGTTAGCAATCAGCCCCAGCATTTT | CASSRTVSNQPQHF
TRBJ1-1 | few | - | TRBV9 | TGTGCCAGCAGCGCAGCGGGGGGGGGTGAAGCTTTCTTT | CASSAAGGGEAFF
TRBJ2-1 | few | - | TRBV7-9 | TGTGCCAGCATCACCAAGGGGGCGACTAGCGATGAGCAGTTCTTC | CASITKGATSDEQFF
TRBJ1-1 | - | - | TRBV7-8 | TGTGCCAGCAGCTCCAGGGACATGAACACTGAAGCTTTCTTT | CASSSRDMNTEAFF
TRBJ2-7 | few | TRBD1 | TRBV7-9 | TGTGCCAGCAGCTCGGACAGGGCGGTATTTTGGTACGAGCAGTACTTC | CASSSDRAVFWYEQYF
TRBJ2-1 | - | - | TRBV5-1 | TGCGCCAGCAGCGACCCTCGACTCGAAAATGAGCAGTTCTTC | CASSDPRLENEQFF
TRBJ1-4 | few | - | TRBV7-7 | TGTGCCAGCAGCTTAGGGCGCAGGGCCAATGAAAAACTGTTTTTT | CASSLGRRANEKLFF
TRBJ2-3 | - | - | TRBV4-3 | TGCGCCAGCAGCCAAGAAGGTGGCCAGCGCCCACTAGATACGCAGTATTTT | CASSQEGGQRPLDTQYF
TRBJ2-3 | - | TRBD2 | TRBV7-2 | TGTGCCAGCAGCCTGCAGCGGGGGGGCATAGATACGCAGTATTTT | CASSLQRGGIDTQYF
TRBJ2-5 | - | - | TRBV9 | TGTGCCAGCAGCGTCAGGGGGGCCCAAGAGACCCAGTACTTC | CASSVRGAQETQYF
TRBJ2-7 | - | - | TRBV27 | TGTGCCAGCAGGAGCGGAAAAGGCCCCTACGAGCAGTACTTC | CASRSGKGPYEQYF
TRBJ2-1 | few | TRBD2 | TRBV7-9 | TGTGCCAGCAGCCCCGAGGGACTAGGATACAATGAGCAGTTCTTC | CASSPEGLGYNEQFF
TRBJ1-5 | - | - | TRBV4-2 | TGTGCCAGCAGCCAGCTAGAAGGGCCCCAGCATTTT | CASSQLEGPQHF